This TCR beta chain was obtained from a study of cytomegalovirus exposure and HLA in healthy donors. Across the whole study: Earlier sequencing of about 179 million T cells yielded 90 million to 140 million unique TCR beta sequences. Of the donors genotyped, several hundred in all, 80% to 85% fell in the Caucasian-associated ancestry cluster.

Study conclusions and caveats: One variant, a missense change in DCLRE1C, was linked in a later analysis to TCR beta V- and J-gene trimming.

About this clone: Its antigen remains unidentified.

The PCR contained 60 Vbeta and 13 Jbeta primers. Assay used: immunoSEQ multiplex PCR; TCRdb lists only in-frame clones, some missing. Counted here are more than 95,000 clones, about 68% occurring once; the ten biggest clones make up 3.5% to 4.5%. V shed 4 bases, J shed 15 bases, and the junction held 12 bases outside the gene matches. Germline V gene sequence: CDR1 SEHNR, CDR2 FQNEAQ (reference sequence). CDR3 length: 15 amino acids. The J gene is TRBJ2-1, the V gene TRBV7-9; 13 bases map to TRBD2. The source material was PBMCs. The receptor was isolated from a man aged 40-49 years in good health and CMV-seropositive. Here the CDR3 reads CASSSPEGLAGFGFF. Here the CDR3 DNA reads TGTGCCAGCAGCTCACCCGAGGGACTAGCGGGATTCGGGTTCTTC.